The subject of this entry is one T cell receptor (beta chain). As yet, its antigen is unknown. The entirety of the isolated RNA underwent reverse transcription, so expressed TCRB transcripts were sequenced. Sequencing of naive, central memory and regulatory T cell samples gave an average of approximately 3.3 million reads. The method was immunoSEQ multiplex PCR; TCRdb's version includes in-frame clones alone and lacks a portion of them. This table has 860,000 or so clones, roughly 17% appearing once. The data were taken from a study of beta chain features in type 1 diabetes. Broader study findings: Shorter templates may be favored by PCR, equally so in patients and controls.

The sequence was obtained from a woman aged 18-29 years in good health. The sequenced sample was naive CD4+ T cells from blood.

CDR3 DNA: TGTGCCAGCATACGAAAGGAGAATCAGCCCCAGCATTTT. It specifies CASIRKENQPQHF. The V gene is TRBV21-1, the J gene TRBJ1-5. TRBV21-1 is a recognized pseudogene. This CDR3 region has 13 residues.